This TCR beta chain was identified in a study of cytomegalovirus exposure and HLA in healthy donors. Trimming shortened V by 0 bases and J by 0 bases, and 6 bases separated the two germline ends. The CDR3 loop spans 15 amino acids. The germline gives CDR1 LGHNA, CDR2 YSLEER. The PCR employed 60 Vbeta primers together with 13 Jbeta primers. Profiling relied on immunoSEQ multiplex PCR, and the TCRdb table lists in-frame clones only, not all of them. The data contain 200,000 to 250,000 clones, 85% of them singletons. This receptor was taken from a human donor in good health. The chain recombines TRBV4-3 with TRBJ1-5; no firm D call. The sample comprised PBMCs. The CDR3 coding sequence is TGCGCCAGCAGCCAAGACAGGTATAGCAATCAGCCCCAGCATTTT. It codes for CASSQDRYSNQPQHF.